One and the same sample provided the 20 T cell receptor beta chains below, sequenced in a study of CD8+ T cells in alopecia areata. RNA extraction and reverse transcription yielded cDNA as sequencing template. Sequencing used immunoSEQ multiplex PCR; TCRdb keeps in-frame clones, though not all of them. The sample shows around 100,000 clones, none of them appearing just once. The sequenced material came from lesional skin. These receptors came from a C3H/HeJ mouse with alopecia areata. Strain haplotype (MHC): H2-k.

This clone turned up a few times. Gene names and germline match the mouse. The read ends 4 residues shy of where the CDR3 ends; the end is completed using the germline J gene. The V call is TRBV1, the J call TRBJ2-3, with TRBD2 matching over 10 bases. CDR1 is NSQYPW, CDR2 LRSPGD, per germline (reference sequence). The CDR3 is made up of 16 amino acids. J was trimmed by 2 bases and V by 3 bases; bases with no gene match: 5. The CDR3 protein is CTCSALGGRSAETLYF. The covered CDR3 bases are TGCACCTGCAGTGCGCTGGGGGGGCGCTCTGCAGAA.

As for this clone: Mouse germline and gene names are used. From the germline J gene comes the end of the CDR3, since the read stops 4 residues before it. The chain is built from TRBV12-1 and TRBJ2-7; 10 bases are shared with TRBD1. In germline, CDR1 is SGHSN, CDR2 HYEKVE. This CDR3 spans 14 amino acids. V gave up 2 bases and J gave up 1 base; unmatched junction bases: 1. Partial CDR3 DNA: TGTGCCAGCTCTCCGGGACAGGGGTCCTAT. Residues: CASSPGQGSY. The full-length CDR3 reads as CASSPGQGSYEQYF. The variable domain in full, completed from reference TRBV12-1 and TRBJ2-7, reads DSGVVQSPRHIIKEKGGRSVLTCIPISGHSNVVWYQQTLGKELKFLIQHYEKVERDKGFLPSRFSVQQFDDYHSEMNMSALELEDSAMYFCASSPGQGSYEQYFGPGTRLTVL.

This clone has only a few counts. Any gene name here is a mouse gene name. The read ends 4 residues early relative to the CDR3; the germline J gene fills the gap. This rearrangement joins TRBV13-3 to TRBJ2-1; D is possibly TRBD2 (5 bases). This CDR3 is 15 amino acids long. Germline V gives CDR1 NNHDY, CDR2 SYVADS. V lost 0 bases, J lost 3 bases, and 10 bases lay in between. The CDR3 region is CASSDVGRGYAEQFF. The part of the CDR3 DNA that was read is TGTGCCAGCAGTGATGTGGGGAGAGGCTATGCT.

This clone has a handful of counts. Genes and germline are mouse. The read terminates 4 residues ahead of where the CDR3 ends, so the germline J gene completes it. The chain has TRBV13-3 and TRBJ2-1; TRBD1 agrees at 11 bases. The V and J ends lost 5 bases and 2 bases, in that order; junction bases with no gene match: 6. The CDR3 runs 16 residues. CDR1 is NNHDY, CDR2 SYVADS, per germline. The sequenced CDR3 bases are TGTGCCAGCAGCGATCCGGGACAGGGGGACTATGCT. Encoded protein: CASSDPGQGDYA. The CDR3 in its entirety is CASSDPGQGDYAEQFF.

About this clone: Gene names follow the mouse nomenclature. Read coverage stops 4 residues before the CDR3 terminus; the germline J gene supplies the remainder. This rearrangement joins TRBV13-2 to TRBJ2-1; 9 bases map to TRBD2. The CDR3 runs 15 residues. V shed 0 bases and J 4 bases; nucleotides not matched to a gene: 2. Germline V gene sequence: CDR1 NNHNN, CDR2 SYGAGS (reference sequence). The CDR3 DNA, read in part, is TGTGCCAGCGGTGATGCACTGGGGGGTTATGCT. Amino acids: CASGDALGGYA. The CDR3 as a whole reads CASGDALGGYAEQFF.

This clone has a handful of counts. Genes and germline are mouse. The read gets to within 4 residues of the CDR3 end, and the germline J gene fills in the rest. The chain joins TRBV13-1 to TRBJ1-2; TRBD1 matches 7 bases. CDR3 size: 14 residues. V lost 2 bases to trimming and J lost 4 bases; unmatched junction nucleotides: 5. Germline V gene sequence: CDR1 NSHNY, CDR2 SYGAGN. The covered CDR3 bases are TGTGCCAGCAGTGAAGACAGGGAGGGCTCC. This sequence encodes CASSEDREGS. The full-length CDR3 reads as CASSEDREGSDYTF.

The sample holds a few counts of this clone. Genes here carry mouse names. The CDR3 end is not reached by the read, which stops 4 residues before it; the germline J gene fills it in. The chain carries TRBV1 and TRBJ2-1; the match to TRBD2 covers 9 bases. The CDR3 is 17 residues long. The V gene's germline CDR1 is NSQYPW and CDR2 LRSPGD (reference sequence). V lost 3 bases and J lost 1; bases outside the gene matches: 7. The CDR3: CTCSAEFWGGNYAEQFF. The covered CDR3 bases are TGCACCTGCAGTGCGGAGTTCTGGGGGGGGAACTATGCT.

This clone was counted between two and nine times. Gene names denote mouse genes. The CDR3 is cut off 4 residues early in the read; its end comes from the germline J gene. This chain uses TRBV13-3 with TRBJ2-5; 8 nucleotides line up with TRBD1. In germline, CDR1 is NNHDY, CDR2 SYVADS. This CDR3 comprises 13 residues. The CDR3 here is CASRRTGRDTQYF. The CDR3 DNA, read in part, is TGTGCCAGCAGGAGGACAGGGCGAGAC. Full variable domain (rest looked up from reference TRBV13-3 and TRBJ2-5): EAAVTQSPRSKVAVTGGKVTLSCHQTNNHDYMYWYRQDTGHGLRLIHYSYVADSTEKGDIPDGYKASRPSQENFSLILELASLSQTAVYFCASRRTGRDTQYFGPGTRLLVL.

Concerning this clone itself: Genes and germline come from the mouse. The read is 4 residues too short to cover the CDR3 end, so that end is filled in from the germline J gene. This chain joins TRBV19 and TRBJ2-5; D is unclear. Trimming took 0 bases from V and 0 from J, leaving 11 bases between them. Germline V CDR1 and CDR2: FNHDT, SITEND (reference sequence). The CDR3 consists of 16 residues. The covered CDR3 bases are TGTGCCAGCAGTATAGCTGCAGGCCTTAACCAAGAC. Translated: CASSIAAGLNQD. The entire CDR3 is CASSIAAGLNQDTQYF.

Worth noting for this clone: TCRdb's protein does not match the DNA translation at residue 9; the protein provided is translated from the DNA. Gene names are the mouse ones. The missing CDR3 end, 3 residues past where the read stops, is filled in from the germline J gene. J is TRBJ1-6 and V is TRBV31; TRBD1 might be the D (5 bases). TRBJ1-6 is known as an ORF, though its function is uncertain. Germline V gives CDR1 GKSSPN, CDR2 SITVG. Trimming took 3 bases from V and 8 from J, leaving 8 bases between them. The CDR3 contains 12 residues. The DNA read from the CDR3 is TGTGCCTGGAGCACAGGAGATTCGCCC. As protein: CAWSTGDSP. The full CDR3 reads CAWSTGDSPLYF.

This clone was counted ten times or more. Mouse names are used for the genes. The DNA read from the CDR3 is TGTGCCAGCAGTGATAACAGAAACAACGAA. Residues: CASSDNRNNE. The whole CDR3 reads CASSDNRNNERLFF. The chain is built from TRBV13-3 and TRBJ1-4; no clear D gene. The sequence runs out 4 residues before the end of the CDR3; the remainder is reconstructed from the germline J gene. Trimming pared 1 base from V and 4 bases from J, leaving 8 bases between. This CDR3 contains 14 residues. CDR1 and CDR2 from the germline V gene are NNHDY and SYVADS.

This clone was observed a handful of times. Gene labels here are mouse ones. The missing CDR3 end, 4 residues past where the read stops, is filled in from the germline J gene. The chain has TRBV13-3 and TRBJ2-2; maybe TRBD2 (5 bases). The CDR3 consists of 15 residues. Germline assignment: CDR1 NNHDY and CDR2 SYVADS. V was pared by 2 bases and J by 1 base, with 9 bases between. CDR3 DNA (partial): TGTGCCAGCAGTGAAATGGGGAAAAACACCGGG. This sequence encodes CASSEMGKNTG. The entire CDR3 sequence reads CASSEMGKNTGQLYF. Variable domain in full (rest from reference TRBV13-3 and TRBJ2-2): EAAVTQSPRSKVAVTGGKVTLSCHQTNNHDYMYWYRQDTGHGLRLIHYSYVADSTEKGDIPDGYKASRPSQENFSLILELASLSQTAVYFCASSEMGKNTGQLYFGEGSKLTVL.

This clone was detected only a few times. The genes and germline here are from mouse. The read is 4 residues too short to cover the CDR3 end, so that end is filled in from the germline J gene. The chain has TRBV19 and TRBJ1-1, with D tentatively TRBD1 (5 bases). The CDR3 has 15 residues. The germline V and J ends were trimmed by 4 bases and 0 bases, with 13 bases remaining between them. Germline V gene lookup returns CDR1 FNHDT and CDR2 SITEND (reference sequence). CDR3 DNA (partial): TGTGCCAGCAGTCCGAACAGGAACTCAAACACA. Encoded protein: CASSPNRNSNT. The whole CDR3 sequence reads CASSPNRNSNTEVFF.

Only a few counts were recorded for this clone. Germline and genes here are mouse. The read falls 4 residues short of the CDR3 end, and the missing part is taken from the germline J gene. The gene calls are TRBV13-3 and TRBJ2-3; 12 bases align to TRBD2. V shed 3 bases, J shed 4 bases, and the junction held 6 bases outside the gene matches. CDR3 length: 16 amino acids. Per germline, CDR1 NNHDY and CDR2 SYVADS. This chain's CDR3 is CASSGPGLGGSETLYF. The DNA read from the CDR3 is TGTGCCAGCAGTGGTCCGGGACTGGGGGGTTCAGAA.

This clone was counted only a few times. Each gene name is a mouse one. The CDR3 sequence: CASNGLGGSQDTQYF. CDR3 DNA (partial): TGTGCCAGCAACGGACTGGGGGGGTCCCAAGAC. The V and J genes are TRBV13-3 and TRBJ2-5, with 12 bases fitting TRBD2. Coverage ceases 4 residues before the CDR3 finishes, and the germline J gene fills in the end. Trimming cost V 6 bases and J 2 bases; bases outside gene matches: 4. There are 15 residues in the CDR3. Germline assignment: CDR1 NNHDY and CDR2 SYVADS.

This clone came up a few times. Mouse gene names apply. The read finishes 4 residues shy of the CDR3 end, and the germline J gene is used to complete it. The J gene is TRBJ2-3, the V gene TRBV19, with no clear D. From germline, CDR1 is FNHDT and CDR2 SITEND (reference sequence). V was pared by 1 base and J by 3 bases, with 6 bases between. The CDR3 totals 13 residues. This CDR3 reads CASSINNAETLYF. CDR3 bases read: TGTGCCAGCAGTATAAACAACGCAGAA.

Comment on this clone: These gene names are mouse names. The read comes to an end 4 residues before the CDR3 does, leaving the germline J gene to fill in the end. The V gene is TRBV5, the J gene TRBJ2-1; 12 bases match TRBD2. There are 15 residues in the CDR3. The V and J ends lost 6 bases and 2 bases, in that order; junction bases with no gene match: 2. Germline V gene data show CDR1 as LGHNA and CDR2 as YNLKQL (reference sequence). The CDR3 bases that were read are TGTGCCAGCAGTCGACTGGGGGGGCACTATGCT. It translates to CASSRLGGHYA. The full CDR3 protein is CASSRLGGHYAEQFF.

This clone was seen only a few times. The listed genes are named as in mouse. CDR3: CASSLSGGNTEVFF. The covered CDR3 bases are TGTGCTAGCAGTTTATCTGGGGGGAACACA. The V gene is TRBV29, the J gene TRBJ1-1, with D perhaps matching TRBD1 (5 bases). The sequence runs out 4 residues before the end of the CDR3; the remainder is reconstructed from the germline J gene. The V and J ends lost 0 bases and 1 base respectively, with 6 bases between them. Germline CDR1 MSHET, CDR2 SYDVDS. This CDR3 comprises 14 residues.

A word on this clone: Genes here carry mouse names. The observed sequence ends 4 residues before the CDR3 terminus, with the missing tail filled in from the germline J gene. The chain employs TRBV17 and TRBJ2-2; the match to TRBD2 covers 9 bases. Trimming took 3 bases from V and 3 from J; bases not matched to a gene: 2. Germline CDR1 is MNHDT and CDR2 is YYDKIL. CDR3 length equals 15 residues. CDR3 sequence reads: CASSSLGGYTGQLYF. The sequenced part of the CDR3 DNA is TGTGCTAGCAGTAGTCTGGGGGGGTACACCGGG.

This clone came up many times. Gene labels here are mouse ones. Sequencing ends 4 residues short of the CDR3 end; the germline J gene provides the rest. The J gene is TRBJ2-1, the V gene TRBV13-3; 10 bases agree with TRBD2. The CDR3 extends over 14 amino acids. Germline CDR1 is NNHDY and CDR2 is SYVADS. CDR3 sequence: CASSDFWGGAEQFF. The DNA read from the CDR3 is TGTGCCAGCAGTGATTTCTGGGGGGGCGCT.